The 30 T cell receptor beta chains listed next were all sequenced from one sample in a study of CD8 T cells in ankylosing spondylitis. TCRdb reprocessed the 5' RACE reads via MiXCR and lists one record per CDR3 protein. The sample lists 200,000 to 300,000 distinct CDR3 sequences, about 10% occurring once. The sample was blood, either unsorted or a sorted T cell fraction (not recorded which). Source of these receptors: a male donor with ankylosing spondylitis or in good health (not recorded which).

The rearrangement joins TRBV12-3 or TRBV12-4 to TRBJ1-2; possible D gene TRBD1, 6 bases. The CDR3 consists of 14 residues. V dropped 5 bases and J dropped 4 bases, with 14 bases sitting between them. CDR3 sequence: CASSRAGQIYGYTF. The CDR3 DNA follows: TGTGCCAGCAGTAGGGCCGGACAGATCTATGGCTACACCTTC.

This clonotype occurred a few times. V and J are TRBV10-1 and TRBJ2-3; 8 nucleotides align to TRBD2. This CDR3 is 16 amino acids long. The V gene's germline CDR1 is WNHNN and CDR2 SYGVQD (reference sequence). V lost 0 bases and J lost 1; bases outside the gene matches: 3. The CDR3 DNA reads TGCGCCAGCAGTGAGTCACGGGAGGGAGGCACAGATACGCAGTATTTT. Its protein product is CASSESREGGTDTQYF.

This clonotype was picked up a small number of times. The V and J genes are TRBV7-2 and TRBJ1-2, with 7 nucleotides matching TRBD1. V dropped 0 bases and J dropped 0; count of bases not matched to a gene: 1. CDR1 SGHTA and CDR2 FQGNSA come from the germline V gene. The CDR3 has 15 amino acids. CDR3 bases: TGTGCCAGCAGCTTAGCGACAGGGTCTAACTATGGCTACACCTTC. Protein sequence: CASSLATGSNYGYTF.

This clonotype occurred many times. This chain joins TRBV27 and TRBJ1-5, with 8 positions matching TRBD1. V shed 5 bases and J 1 base; nucleotides not matched to a gene: 4. The CDR3 runs to 15 residues. Germline CDR1 MNHEY, CDR2 SMNVEV (reference sequence). In nucleotides, the CDR3 is TGTGCCAGCAGTCCACAGGGGGTGAGCAATCAGCCCCAGCATTTT. Its translation: CASSPQGVSNQPQHF.

This rearrangement joins TRBV7-3 to TRBJ2-3, with 9 nucleotides matching TRBD2. Germline loops: CDR1 SGHTA, CDR2 FQGTGA. This CDR3 contains 15 residues. The V segment lost 5 bases and the J segment 3 bases; nucleotides outside the gene matches: 6. CDR3 DNA sequence: TGTGCCAGCAGCGCCCTAGCGGGGTCTACAGATACGCAGTATTTT. Translated: CASSALAGSTDTQYF.

This clonotype has at least ten counts. The V gene is TRBV4-1, the J gene TRBJ2-7, with 13 bases matching TRBD2. Looked up from germline, CDR1 is MGHRA and CDR2 is YSYEKL. The V gene end was trimmed by 4 bases and the J gene end by 3 bases; junction bases not matched to a gene: 6. The CDR3 covers 16 residues. In DNA, the CDR3 is TGCGCCAGCAGCCCACAGGGACTAGCGGGGCGCTACGAGCAGTACTTC. Its protein is CASSPQGLAGRYEQYF.

Many counts were recorded for this clonotype. J is TRBJ2-1 and V is TRBV5-1; no firm D call. There are 14 residues in the CDR3. Trimming removed 1 base from V and 6 bases from J, with 11 bases in between. CDR1 is SGHRS and CDR2 is YFSETQ in the germline V gene. DNA for the CDR3: TGCGCCAGCAGCTTGAATTCGGCCAGCAATGAGCAGTTCTTC. It codes for CASSLNSASNEQFF.

Concerning this clonotype itself: This may stem from a read error, because a much larger clone lies one nucleotide away. The chain recombines TRBV15 with TRBJ2-5, with no clear D. CDR3 length: 13 amino acids. With 3 bases removed from V and 3 bases from J, the gap between germline ends came to 8 bases. Germline CDR1 LNHNV, CDR2 YYDKDF (reference sequence). As DNA, the CDR3 is TGTGCCACCAGCAGCGATCAGGAAGAGACCCAGTACTTC. It encodes CATSSDQEETQYF.

The rearrangement uses TRBV29-1 and TRBJ2-2; 8 bases are a match to TRBD1. Germline loops: CDR1 SQVTM, CDR2 ANQGSEA. There are 13 residues in the CDR3. The ends lost 7 bases at V and 2 bases at J; junction bases unmatched: 3. The CDR3 nucleotides are TGCAGCGCGGGACAGGAAAACACCGGGGAGCTGTTTTTT. This translates into CSAGQENTGELFF.

This chain connects TRBV12-3 or TRBV12-4 to TRBJ2-7, with D maybe TRBD1 (6 bases). V lost 6 bases to trimming and J lost 1 base, with 10 bases between them. The CDR3 runs 13 residues. The CDR3 protein is CASRSDSSYEQYF. CDR3 DNA sequence: TGTGCCAGCAGATCGGACAGTTCCTACGAGCAGTACTTC.

The chain employs TRBV20-1 and TRBJ2-5, with D tentatively TRBD1 or TRBD2 (6 bases each). Trimming stripped 5 bases from V and 1 base from J, with 17 bases between. Looked up from germline, CDR1 is DFQATT and CDR2 is SNEGSKA (reference sequence). The CDR3 contains 15 residues. CDR3 amino acids: CSALTGRSIQETQYF. The CDR3 DNA is TGCAGTGCTTTAACAGGGAGGAGTATCCAAGAGACCCAGTACTTC.

This clonotype was recorded at least ten times. This sequence joins TRBV2 and TRBJ2-2, with 9 bases fitting TRBD1. Germline V gene data show CDR1 as SNHLY and CDR2 as FYNNEI. J lost 3 bases, V lost 7 bases, and 3 bases had no gene match. The CDR3 is 14 residues long. Here the CDR3 DNA reads TGTGCCAGCAAACAGGGGGCGGACACCGGGGAGCTGTTTTTT. It encodes CASKQGADTGELFF.

This clonotype was counted ten times or more. The V call is TRBV5-6, the J call TRBJ2-4; 8 bases map to TRBD1. In germline, CDR1 is SGHDT, CDR2 YYEEEE. The CDR3 extends over 14 amino acids. V shed 0 bases, J shed 6 bases, and the junction held 2 bases outside the gene matches. The CDR3 protein is CASSLDRGRNIQYF. CDR3 in DNA: TGTGCCAGCAGCTTGGACAGGGGGAGAAACATTCAGTACTTC.

The rearrangement uses TRBV4-2 and TRBJ1-6, with D unclear. CDR3 length equals 13 residues. The germline V gene encodes CDR1 LGHNA and CDR2 YNFKEQ. Deletions cut 1 base from V and 15 bases from J, with 13 bases between. The CDR3 DNA reads as TGTGCCAGCAGCCAAGTTAGAGAATTGTTCCTCCACTTT. Translating it yields CASSQVRELFLHF.

The chain has TRBV7-8 and TRBJ2-1; 12 bases line up with TRBD2. This CDR3 contains 16 residues. Looked up from germline, CDR1 is SGHVS and CDR2 is FQNEAQ. J gave up 6 bases and V 1 base, and 4 bases lay outside the gene matches. CDR3 DNA sequence: TGTGCCAGCAGCTTAGGAACTAGCGGGGGGAGCAATGAGCAGTTCTTC. As protein: CASSLGTSGGSNEQFF.

The sample holds many counts of this clonotype. The chain has TRBV4-1 and TRBJ2-3; D remains ambiguous. Between the trimmed V and J ends, which lost 1 base and 1 base, there was a span of 9 bases. The CDR3 is made up of 15 amino acids. Germline-derived CDR1 and CDR2 are MGHRA and YSYEKL. CDR3 residues: CASSQGLGRTDTQYF. The CDR3 region has the DNA TGCGCCAGCAGCCAAGGATTAGGCCGCACAGATACGCAGTATTTT.

The table lists this clonotype with a few counts. The rearrangement joins TRBV5-5 to TRBJ2-2; TRBD1 might be the D (6 bases). The V gene lost 3 bases and the J gene lost 0 bases, with 12 bases spanning the gap. The CDR3 sequence is 16 residues long. The germline V gene encodes CDR1 SGHKS and CDR2 YYEKEE (reference sequence). CDR3 nucleotide sequence: TGTGCCAGCAGCTCCCCCGGGGACACGAACACCGGGGAGCTGTTTTTT. It codes for CASSSPGDTNTGELFF. Full variable domain (outside the CDR3, taken from reference TRBV5-5 and TRBJ2-2): DAGVTQSPTHLIKTRGQQVTLRCSPISGHKSVSWYQQVLGQGPQFIFQYYEKEERGRGNFPDRFSARQFPNYSSELNVNALLLGDSALYLCASSSPGDTNTGELFFGEGSRLTVL.

The chain combines TRBV7-3 with TRBJ2-1; TRBD2 agrees at 8 bases. V lost 5 bases to trimming and J lost 5 bases; unmatched junction nucleotides: 8. Looked up from germline, CDR1 is SGHTA and CDR2 is FQGTGA. The CDR3 is made up of 15 amino acids. This CDR3 is CASSPSGSVDNEQFF. CDR3 sequence (DNA): TGTGCCAGCAGCCCAAGCGGGAGTGTCGACAATGAGCAGTTCTTC.

There are many counts of this clonotype. The rearrangement joins TRBV3-1 to TRBJ1-1; unclear D gene. Germline CDR1 LGHDT, CDR2 YNNKEL (reference sequence). V lost 4 bases and J 0 bases, leaving 12 bases between the germline ends. This CDR3 contains 15 residues. CDR3 in DNA: TGTGCCAGCAGCCCCCGGCTGGCCATGAACACTGAAGCTTTCTTT. It yields the protein CASSPRLAMNTEAFF.

Ten or more counts support this clonotype. This chain links TRBV3-1 with TRBJ1-6, with 7 bases identical to TRBD1. Germline trimming cut 2 bases from V and 7 bases from J; bases unmatched to any gene: 2. Germline CDR1 is LGHDT and CDR2 is YNNKEL (reference sequence). The CDR3 runs to 14 residues. CDR3 residues: CASSQQGGNSPLHF. Written as DNA, the CDR3 is TGTGCCAGCAGCCAACAGGGGGGGAATTCACCCCTCCACTTT.

This clonotype was counted between two and nine times. The chain joins TRBV20-1 to TRBJ2-7; 9 bases match TRBD1. There are 16 residues in the CDR3. The germline V gene encodes CDR1 DFQATT and CDR2 SNEGSKA (reference sequence). V lost 5 bases and J lost 7; bases outside the gene matches: 18. The CDR3 DNA sequence: TGCAGTGCTCCCACACTCACAGGGGGCATGTCGTGGGAGCAGTACTTC. Translating gives CSAPTLTGGMSWEQYF.

The chain recombines TRBV29-1 with TRBJ1-2; the D gene is possibly TRBD1 (6 bases). Trimming removed 3 bases from V and 8 bases from J, with 10 bases in between. Germline V gene sequence: CDR1 SQVTM, CDR2 ANQGSEA. This CDR3 comprises 11 residues. The chain's CDR3 is CSVDRGGGYTF. The CDR3 DNA reads TGCAGCGTTGACAGGGGAGGCGGCTACACCTTC. The variable domain in full, completed from reference TRBV29-1 and TRBJ1-2, reads SAVISQKPSRDICQRGTSLTIQCQVDSQVTMMFWYRQQPGQSLTLIATANQGSEATYESGFVIDKFPISRPNLTFSTLTVSNMSPEDSSIYLCSVDRGGGYTFGSGTRLTVV.

This clonotype was counted ten times or more. The chain joins TRBV20-1 to TRBJ2-3; D might be TRBD1 (5 bases). The CDR3 length is 15 residues. The V gene's germline CDR1 is DFQATT and CDR2 SNEGSKA (reference sequence). V was cut by 6 bases and J by 3 bases, with 19 bases left in between. This CDR3 is CSATSLGEGTDTQYF. The CDR3 bases are TGCAGTGCCACATCGCTAGGGGAAGGAACAGATACGCAGTATTTT.

This clonotype was detected ten times or more. CDR3 region: CATSGRDRDYEQYF. The CDR3 bases are TGTGCCACCAGTGGGCGGGACAGGGACTACGAGCAGTACTTC. V and J are TRBV24-1 and TRBJ2-7; TRBD1 agrees at 9 bases. Germline CDR1 reads KGHDR; CDR2 reads SFDVKD. This CDR3 is 14 amino acids long. V dropped 5 bases and J dropped 3; count of bases not matched to a gene: 4.

This clonotype was counted between two and nine times. This chain connects TRBV2 to TRBJ1-2; D is unclear. The CDR3 is 14 residues long. Trimming cost V 1 base and J 9 bases, with 15 bases left between them. Per the germline V gene, CDR1 is SNHLY and CDR2 is FYNNEI. The CDR3 here is CASSEGLYEVRYTF. CDR3 coding DNA: TGTGCCAGCAGTGAAGGCCTCTACGAGGTGCGCTACACCTTC.

This clonotype was detected many times. The rearrangement uses TRBV4-1 and TRBJ1-4, with 8 bases aligning to TRBD1. Unmatched junction bases numbered 10, after V lost 6 bases and J lost 7 bases. Germline loops: CDR1 MGHRA, CDR2 YSYEKL. There are 15 residues in the CDR3. As DNA, the CDR3 is TGCGCCAGCAGTGATTGGGCAGGGGGCAGTGAAAAACTGTTTTTT. Its protein is CASSDWAGGSEKLFF.

The sample holds many counts of this clonotype. The CDR3, as DNA: TGCGCCAGCAGCTTCGGGCAGGCCGACTCTGGAAACACCATATATTTT. Encoded protein: CASSFGQADSGNTIYF. The chain links TRBV5-1 to TRBJ1-3; D uncertain. V was clipped by 2 bases and J by 0 bases, with 12 bases between them. The CDR3 spans 16 residues. Germline values: CDR1 SGHRS, CDR2 YFSETQ.

The DNA of the CDR3 is TGTGCCAGCATTCCTCCCCCCAGGGGTCGGGGCTACGAGCAGTACTTC. Translation: CASIPPPRGRGYEQYF. The chain has TRBV6-5 and TRBJ2-7, with D perhaps matching TRBD1 (6 bases). Trimming took off 7 bases at V and 3 bases at J, with 22 bases between the two ends. The germline V gene has CDR1 MNHEY and CDR2 SVGAGI. The CDR3 runs 16 residues.

This clonotype has just a few counts. The rearrangement uses TRBV7-9 and TRBJ2-1, with D uncertain. Germline V gene sequence: CDR1 SEHNR, CDR2 FQNEAQ (reference sequence). CDR3 length equals 15 residues. The V end was cut by 2 bases, the J end by 2 bases, with 10 bases between. DNA of the CDR3: TGTGCCAGCAGCTTAAAGCCCTATACCTACAATGAGCAGTTCTTC. It yields the protein CASSLKPYTYNEQFF.

This clonotype was recorded many times. The chain uses TRBV9 and TRBJ2-3, with D possibly TRBD2 on 6 matching bases. This CDR3 is built from 16 residues. Trimming shortened V by 0 bases and J by 2 bases, and 13 bases separated the two germline ends. Per the germline V gene, CDR1 is SGDLS and CDR2 is YYNGEE. Written as DNA, the CDR3 is TGTGCCAGCAGCGTAGGTGGTAGCGGTAACACAGATACGCAGTATTTT. Protein: CASSVGGSGNTDTQYF.